In its sample, the clone carrying this T cell receptor (beta chain) was seen once. These data belong to a study of OX40 agonist ivuxolimab in advanced cancers. Here immunoSEQ multiplex PCR was the method, and the copy in TCRdb shows in-frame clones only, minus some. This sample has 40,000 to 55,000 clones, with around four fifths found just once. There are 14 residues in the CDR3. J lost 3 bases, V lost 0 bases, and 2 bases had no gene match. The V gene's germline CDR1 is SGHRS and CDR2 YFSETQ. This chain joins TRBV5-1 and TRBJ2-5; 7 nucleotides agree with TRBD1. The receptor comes from an adult with an advanced solid tumor such as melanoma, head and neck, liver or kidney cancer. The specimen was CD4+ or CD8+ T cells sorted from blood, collected in a trial of the OX40 agonist ivuxolimab. The CDR3 DNA reads as TGCGCCAGCAGCTTGGAGGGGGCTAAAGAGACCCAGTACTTC. Translation: CASSLEGAKETQYF.